This T cell receptor beta chain was sequenced for a study of cytomegalovirus exposure and HLA in healthy donors. Primers: 60 Vbeta forward and 13 Jbeta reverse. The repertoire was sequenced with immunoSEQ multiplex PCR; TCRdb's copy has only in-frame clones and lacks some. The profile shows approximately 140,000 clones, around 78% of them singletons. V shed 3 bases and J 5 bases; nucleotides not matched to a gene: 0. Per the germline V gene, CDR1 is SGHTA and CDR2 is FQGTGA. This CDR3 spans 13 amino acids. The source of this sequence is a woman in her forties or fifties in good health and CMV-seronegative. The source material was PBMCs. The chain employs TRBV7-3 and TRBJ2-2; 7 bases match TRBD2. CDR3 sequence (DNA): TGTGCCAGCAGCTTGGGGGGGACCGGGGAGCTGTTTTTT. Amino acids: CASSLGGTGELFF.